A selection of T cell receptor beta chains follows, all from one sample in a study of blood T cell repertoires in COVID-19. The method was immunoSEQ multiplex PCR; TCRdb's version includes in-frame clones alone and lacks a portion of them. Among 200,000 to 250,000 clones listed, about 85% were seen once. Sequencing used peripheral blood. Receptor source: a woman of 80 years or more with active or convalescent COVID-19. CDR3s include the opening cysteine and the closing phenylalanine or tryptophan. The order of the fields is J gene, clone size, V gene, D gene, CDR3 protein, CDR3 DNA. D genes are given only for firm matches. The size field is filled for only some rows; it gives once, few, many or a size class.

J: TRBJ2-3
size: NA
V: TRBV5-4
D: NA
CDR3: CASSPESTDTQYF
DNA: TGTGCCAGCAGCCCGGAGTCCACAGATACGCAGTATTTT

J: TRBJ1-2
size: NA
V: TRBV15
D: TRBD1
CDR3: CATSKARDRVHGYTF
DNA: TGTGCCACCAGCAAAGCCAGGGACAGGGTCCATGGCTACACCTTC

J: TRBJ1-4
size: once
V: TRBV7-8
D: NA
CDR3: CASSLSIGSIVAGEKLFF
DNA: TGTGCCAGCAGCTTATCAATCGGGTCTATCGTCGCGGGTGAAAAACTGTTTTTT

J: TRBJ2-1
size: NA
V: TRBV15
D: TRBD2
CDR3: CATSRDPSTSAPYNEQFF
DNA: TGTGCCACCAGCAGAGATCCCTCGACTAGCGCGCCATACAATGAGCAGTTCTTC

J: TRBJ1-3
size: NA
V: TRBV7-9
D: NA
CDR3: CASRRDSGGNTIYF
DNA: TGTGCCAGCAGGAGGGATTCGGGTGGAAACACCATATATTTT

J: TRBJ2-1
size: NA
V: TRBV9
D: NA
CDR3: CASSVAGYDNEQFF
DNA: TGTGCCAGCAGCGTGGCAGGGTACGACAATGAGCAGTTCTTC

J: TRBJ2-3
size: NA
V: TRBV7-7
D: TRBD1
CDR3: CASSTKPGQGVTQYF
DNA: TGTGCTAGCAGCACTAAACCGGGACAGGGAGTCACGCAGTATTTT

J: TRBJ2-2
size: NA
V: TRBV2
D: NA
CDR3: CASSELTVHTGELFF
DNA: TGTGCCAGCAGTGAATTAACTGTTCATACCGGGGAGCTGTTTTTT

J: TRBJ2-1
size: NA
V: TRBV6-4
D: TRBD2
CDR3: CASSDQLAGGPDEQFF
DNA: TGTGCCAGCAGTGACCAACTAGCGGGAGGGCCGGATGAGCAGTTCTTC

J: TRBJ1-3
size: NA
V: TRBV6-5
D: NA
CDR3: CASFNGQMAGNTIYF
DNA: TGTGCCAGCTTTAATGGGCAGATGGCTGGAAACACCATATATTTT

J: TRBJ2-1
size: once
V: TRBV5-1
D: NA
CDR3: CASSVNLDEQFF
DNA: TGCGCCAGCAGCGTTAACTTGGATGAGCAGTTCTTC

J: TRBJ1-5
size: NA
V: TRBV21-1
D: NA
CDR3: CASSKPPPDRGHQPQHF
DNA: TGTGCCAGCAGCAAGCCACCACCCGACAGGGGGCACCAGCCCCAGCATTTT

J: TRBJ2-2
size: NA
V: TRBV6-5
D: TRBD2
CDR3: CASSFTSGGAAGELFF
DNA: TGTGCCAGCAGTTTTACTAGCGGGGGGGCTGCCGGGGAGCTGTTTTTT

J: TRBJ1-2
size: NA
V: TRBV7-2
D: NA
CDR3: CASSQWSGGSKNGYTF
DNA: TGTGCCAGCAGCCAGTGGTCCGGGGGAAGTAAGAATGGCTACACCTTC

J: TRBJ1-4
size: NA
V: TRBV6-1
D: NA
CDR3: CASSEILQLINEKLFF
DNA: TGTGCCAGCAGTGAAATTTTACAGCTTATTAATGAAAAACTGTTTTTT

J: TRBJ2-3
size: NA
V: TRBV5-1
D: TRBD1
CDR3: CASRPQGASTDTQYF
DNA: TGCGCCAGCAGACCCCAGGGGGCTAGCACAGATACGCAGTATTTT

J: TRBJ2-7
size: NA
V: TRBV2
D: TRBD1
CDR3: CASSPGTGTYYEQYF
DNA: TGTGCCAGCAGCCCCGGGACAGGGACCTACTACGAGCAGTACTTC

J: TRBJ2-3
size: NA
V: TRBV6-2/TRBV6-3
D: TRBD2
CDR3: CASSYLPGLAELDTQYF
DNA: TGTGCCAGCAGTTACCTCCCCGGACTAGCGGAGTTAGATACGCAGTATTTT

J: TRBJ2-5
size: NA
V: TRBV29-1
D: TRBD2
CDR3: CSVASGSVAETQYF
DNA: TGCAGCGTGGCCAGCGGGAGCGTGGCAGAGACCCAGTACTTC

J: TRBJ2-7
size: NA
V: TRBV9
D: TRBD2
CDR3: CASSVDGGSTYEQYF
DNA: TGTGCCAGCAGCGTAGACGGCGGGAGTACCTACGAGCAGTACTTC

J: TRBJ2-1
size: NA
V: TRBV11-1
D: NA
CDR3: CASKERLDLGEQFF
DNA: TGTGCCAGCAAAGAGAGACTAGACCTCGGTGAGCAGTTCTTC

J: TRBJ2-4
size: NA
V: TRBV28
D: NA
CDR3: CASMAGVGIQYF
DNA: TGTGCCAGCATGGCGGGCGTGGGCATTCAGTACTTC

J: TRBJ2-7
size: once
V: TRBV7-2
D: NA
CDR3: CASSLGRLGEQYF
DNA: TGTGCCAGCAGCTTGGGGCGTCTGGGTGAGCAGTACTTC

J: TRBJ2-7
size: few
V: TRBV7-2
D: TRBD1
CDR3: CASSYDRDRISYEQYF
DNA: TGTGCCAGCAGCTATGACCGGGACAGAATAAGCTACGAGCAGTACTTC

J: TRBJ2-7
size: NA
V: TRBV7-2
D: TRBD2
CDR3: CASSLRDYSYEQYF
DNA: TGTGCCAGCAGCCTCCGGGACTATTCCTACGAGCAGTACTTC

J: TRBJ1-1
size: NA
V: TRBV27
D: NA
CDR3: CASSRTGLMNTEAFF
DNA: TGTGCCAGCAGCAGAACAGGGCTAATGAACACTGAAGCTTTCTTT

J: TRBJ1-4
size: NA
V: TRBV7-2
D: TRBD1
CDR3: CASSSHRGEKLFF
DNA: TGTGCCAGCAGCTCCCACAGGGGGGAAAAACTGTTTTTT

J: TRBJ2-6
size: NA
V: TRBV7-3
D: NA
CDR3: CASSELSSGANVLTF
DNA: TGTGCCAGCAGCGAACTGAGCTCTGGGGCCAACGTCCTGACTTTC

J: TRBJ1-1
size: NA
V: TRBV18
D: TRBD1
CDR3: CASSPLGQGVAFF
DNA: TGTGCCAGCTCACCACTGGGACAGGGGGTAGCTTTCTTT

J: TRBJ2-5
size: NA
V: TRBV11-2
D: TRBD2
CDR3: CASSLGRLAGAQYQETQYF
DNA: TGTGCCAGCAGCTTAGGGAGACTAGCGGGGGCCCAGTACCAAGAGACCCAGTACTTC

J: TRBJ1-5
size: few
V: TRBV7-8
D: NA
CDR3: CASSFDIGDQPQHF
DNA: TGTGCCAGCAGCTTCGATATAGGGGATCAGCCCCAGCATTTT

J: TRBJ1-4
size: NA
V: TRBV7-2
D: NA
CDR3: CASSSGQYNEKLFF
DNA: TGTGCCAGCAGCTCCGGACAGTATAATGAAAAACTGTTTTTT

J: TRBJ2-3
size: NA
V: TRBV18
D: TRBD2
CDR3: CASSPLASGRGRTDTQYF
DNA: TGTGCCAGCTCACCACTGGCTAGCGGGAGAGGGAGGACAGATACGCAGTATTTT

J: TRBJ2-7
size: NA
V: TRBV7-3
D: TRBD2
CDR3: CASSLGLAGVGEQYF
DNA: TGTGCCAGCAGCTTAGGGCTAGCGGGAGTTGGCGAGCAGTACTTC

J: TRBJ2-5
size: NA
V: TRBV4-3
D: TRBD1
CDR3: CASSQDTTGEETQYF
DNA: TGCGCCAGCAGCCAAGATACGACAGGGGAAGAGACCCAGTACTTC

J: TRBJ1-6
size: few
V: TRBV19
D: TRBD1
CDR3: CASTPDREYYNSPLHF
DNA: TGTGCCAGTACGCCGGACAGGGAGTACTATAATTCACCCCTCCACTTT

J: TRBJ2-1
size: few
V: TRBV7-9
D: TRBD2
CDR3: CASSLRRGGNEQFF
DNA: TGTGCCAGCAGCTTAAGGCGGGGGGGCAATGAGCAGTTCTTC

J: TRBJ1-6
size: NA
V: TRBV7-6
D: TRBD1
CDR3: CASSLNPSTARTGINNSPLHF
DNA: TGTGCCAGCAGCTTAAACCCTTCAACAGCTCGGACAGGGATAAACAATTCACCCCTCCACTTT

J: TRBJ2-6
size: NA
V: TRBV6-2/TRBV6-3
D: TRBD1
CDR3: CASSYPTGDSSGANVLTF
DNA: TGTGCCAGCAGTTACCCGACAGGGGATAGCTCTGGGGCCAACGTCCTGACTTTC

J: TRBJ2-3
size: NA
V: TRBV4-3
D: TRBD2
CDR3: CASSQGIAGGQDTQYF
DNA: TGCGCCAGCAGCCAGGGTATAGCGGGGGGGCAAGATACGCAGTATTTT

J: TRBJ1-1
size: NA
V: TRBV5-3
D: TRBD1
CDR3: CARSSGQGIRSPIF
DNA: TGTGCCAGAAGCTCGGGACAGGGAATCCGATCCCCCATCTTT

J: TRBJ2-3
size: NA
V: TRBV19
D: TRBD2
CDR3: CASSVVAGAISDTQYF
DNA: TGTGCCAGTAGTGTCGTAGCGGGGGCGATCAGTGATACGCAGTATTTT

J: TRBJ2-3
size: NA
V: TRBV5-4
D: TRBD2
CDR3: CASSPGTSGGLFTDTQYF
DNA: TGTGCCAGCAGCCCGGGGACTAGCGGGGGGTTGTTCACAGATACGCAGTATTTT

J: TRBJ2-1
size: NA
V: TRBV3-1/TRBV3-2
D: NA
CDR3: CASSPRDLSYNEQFF
DNA: TGTGCCAGCAGCCCTCGGGACTTGTCCTACAATGAGCAGTTCTTC

J: TRBJ2-3
size: NA
V: TRBV27
D: NA
CDR3: CASRYRVAKEDTQYF
DNA: TGTGCCAGCAGATACAGGGTGGCCAAAGAGGATACGCAGTATTTT